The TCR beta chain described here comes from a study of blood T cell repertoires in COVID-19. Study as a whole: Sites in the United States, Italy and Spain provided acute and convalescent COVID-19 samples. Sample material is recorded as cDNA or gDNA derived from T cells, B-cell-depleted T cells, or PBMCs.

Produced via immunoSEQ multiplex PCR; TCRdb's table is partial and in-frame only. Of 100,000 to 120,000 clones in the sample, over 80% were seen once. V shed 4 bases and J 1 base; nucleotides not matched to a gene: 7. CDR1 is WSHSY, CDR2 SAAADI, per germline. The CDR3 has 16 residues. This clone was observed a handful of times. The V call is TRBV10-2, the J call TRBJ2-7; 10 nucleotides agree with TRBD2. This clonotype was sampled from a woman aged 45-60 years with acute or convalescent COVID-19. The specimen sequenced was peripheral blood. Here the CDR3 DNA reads TGCGCCAGCAGTGGGAGCGGGAGGGGAATTTCCTACGAGCAGTACTTC. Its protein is CASSGSGRGISYEQYF.